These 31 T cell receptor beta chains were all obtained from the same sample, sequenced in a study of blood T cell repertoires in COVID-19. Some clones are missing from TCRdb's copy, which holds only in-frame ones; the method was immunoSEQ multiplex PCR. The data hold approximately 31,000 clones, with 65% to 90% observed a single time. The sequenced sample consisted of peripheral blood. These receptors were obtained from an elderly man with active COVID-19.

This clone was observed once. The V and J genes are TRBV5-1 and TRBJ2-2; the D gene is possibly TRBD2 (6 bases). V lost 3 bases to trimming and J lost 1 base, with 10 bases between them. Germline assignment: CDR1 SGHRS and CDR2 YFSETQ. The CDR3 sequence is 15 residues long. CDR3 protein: CASSSTSLNTGELFF. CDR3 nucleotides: TGCGCCAGCAGCTCTACTAGCCTGAACACCGGGGAGCTGTTTTTT.

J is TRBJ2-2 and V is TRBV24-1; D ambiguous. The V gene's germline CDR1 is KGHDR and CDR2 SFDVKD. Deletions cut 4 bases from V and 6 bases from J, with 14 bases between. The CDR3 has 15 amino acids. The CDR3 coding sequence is TGTGCCACCAGTGACCAAGCTAGTGCCTCCGGGGAGCTGTTTTTT. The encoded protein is CATSDQASASGELFF.

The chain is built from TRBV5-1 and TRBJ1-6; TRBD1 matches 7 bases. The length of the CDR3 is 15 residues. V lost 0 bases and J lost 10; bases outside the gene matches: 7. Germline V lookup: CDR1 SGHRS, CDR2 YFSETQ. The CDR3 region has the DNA TGCGCCAGCAGCTTGGAAGGGGGCTACACCTCACCCCTCCACTTT. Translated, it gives CASSLEGGYTSPLHF.

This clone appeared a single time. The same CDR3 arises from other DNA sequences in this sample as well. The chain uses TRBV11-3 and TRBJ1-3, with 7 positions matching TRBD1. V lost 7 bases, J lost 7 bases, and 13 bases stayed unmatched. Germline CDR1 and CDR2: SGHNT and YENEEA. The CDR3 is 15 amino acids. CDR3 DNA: TGTGCCAGCAACATCTCAGGGGGTCTGGGGAACACCATATATTTT. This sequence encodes CASNISGGLGNTIYF. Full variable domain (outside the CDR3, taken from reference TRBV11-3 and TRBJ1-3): EAGVVQSPRYKIIEKKQPVAFWCNPISGHNTLYWYLQNLGQGPELLIRYENEEAVDDSQLPKDRFSAERLKGVDSTLKIQPAELGDSAVYLCASNISGGLGNTIYFGEGSWLTVV.

The CDR3 coding sequence is TGTGCCAGCAGCCCCCAGACACCAGGAATAGCCAAAAACATTCAGTACTTC. This sequence encodes CASSPQTPGIAKNIQYF. The genes are TRBV3-1 (or the pseudogene TRBV3-2) and TRBJ2-4; D not resolved. Germline-derived CDR1 and CDR2 are LGHDT and YNNKEL (reference sequence). This CDR3 is 17 amino acids long. V lost 4 bases and J lost 0, with 16 bases in between.

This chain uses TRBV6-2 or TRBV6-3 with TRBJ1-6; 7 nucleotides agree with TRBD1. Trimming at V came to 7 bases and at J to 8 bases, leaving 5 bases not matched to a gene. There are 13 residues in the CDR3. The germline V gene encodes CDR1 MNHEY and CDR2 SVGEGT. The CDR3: CASTPRGDSPLHF. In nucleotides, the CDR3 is TGTGCCAGCACCCCCAGGGGGGATTCACCCCTCCACTTT.

CDR3 residues: CASSFSGGVVLGTVNTEAFF. CDR3 nucleotide sequence: TGCGCCAGCAGTTTTTCAGGGGGCGTCGTTTTAGGGACCGTGAACACTGAAGCTTTCTTT. This chain links TRBV5-1 with TRBJ1-1; 8 nucleotides agree with TRBD1. Germline CDR1 SGHRS, CDR2 YFSETQ. The ends lost 5 bases at V and 0 bases at J; junction bases unmatched: 21. The CDR3 contains 20 residues.

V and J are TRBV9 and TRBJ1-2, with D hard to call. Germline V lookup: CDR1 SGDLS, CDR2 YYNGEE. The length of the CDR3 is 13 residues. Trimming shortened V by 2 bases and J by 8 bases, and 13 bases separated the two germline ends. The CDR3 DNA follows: TGTGCCAGCAGCGTTGGCTTGCTACAGGGCTACACCTTC. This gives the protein CASSVGLLQGYTF.

The CDR3 DNA sequence: TGTGCCAGCAGGCGTATGAGCAATCAGCCCCAGCATTTT. Its translation is CASRRMSNQPQHF. This chain uses TRBV6-5 with TRBJ1-5, with D unclear. Germline V gene sequence: CDR1 MNHEY, CDR2 SVGAGI. The CDR3 is 13 amino acids. Trimming removed 6 bases from V and 1 base from J, with 7 bases in between.

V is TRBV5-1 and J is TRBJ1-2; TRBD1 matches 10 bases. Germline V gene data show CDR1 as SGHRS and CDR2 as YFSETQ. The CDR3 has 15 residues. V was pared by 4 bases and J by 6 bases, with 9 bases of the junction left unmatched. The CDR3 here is CASSQTGGGTNGYTF. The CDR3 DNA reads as TGCGCCAGCAGCCAGACAGGGGGCGGAACGAATGGCTACACCTTC.

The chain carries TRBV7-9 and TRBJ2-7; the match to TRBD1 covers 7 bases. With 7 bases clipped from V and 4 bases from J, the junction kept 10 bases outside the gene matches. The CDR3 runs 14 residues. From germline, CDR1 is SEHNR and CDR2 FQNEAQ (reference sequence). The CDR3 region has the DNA TGTGCCAGCACCAAAGACAGGGCTTCATACGAGCAGTACTTC. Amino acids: CASTKDRASYEQYF.

The CDR3 reads CAWGRVPGELFF. The DNA of the CDR3 is TGTGCCTGGGGCAGGGTCCCCGGGGAGCTGTTTTTT. The V gene is TRBV30, the J gene TRBJ2-2; possible D gene TRBD1, 5 bases. V was cut by 5 bases and J by 6 bases, with 10 bases left in between. The CDR3 runs to 12 residues. In germline, CDR1 is GTSNPN, CDR2 SVGIG (reference sequence). The full variable domain, completed using reference TRBV30 and TRBJ2-2, is SQTIHQWPATLVQPVGSPLSLECTVEGTSNPNLYWYRQAAGRGLQLLFYSVGIGQISSEVPQNLSASRPQDRQFILSSKKLLLSDSGFYLCAWGRVPGELFFGEGSRLTVL.

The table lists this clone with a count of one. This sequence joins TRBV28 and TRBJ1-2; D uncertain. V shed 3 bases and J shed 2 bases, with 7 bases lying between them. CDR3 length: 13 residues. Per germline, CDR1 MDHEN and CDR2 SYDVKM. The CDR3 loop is CASSLAGNYGYTF. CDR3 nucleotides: TGTGCCAGCAGTTTGGCGGGGAACTATGGCTACACCTTC.

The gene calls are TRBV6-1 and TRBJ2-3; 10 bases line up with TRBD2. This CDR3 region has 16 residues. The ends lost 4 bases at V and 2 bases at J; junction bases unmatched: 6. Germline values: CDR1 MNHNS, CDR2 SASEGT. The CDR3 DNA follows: TGTGCCAGCAGTGCCCAGCGGGGGGGAAACACAGATACGCAGTATTTT. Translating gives CASSAQRGGNTDTQYF.

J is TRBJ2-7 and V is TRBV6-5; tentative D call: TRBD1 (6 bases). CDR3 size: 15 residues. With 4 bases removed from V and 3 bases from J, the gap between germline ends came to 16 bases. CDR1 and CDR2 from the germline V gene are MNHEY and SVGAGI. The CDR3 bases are TGTGCCAGCAGTTCCAAGGGGGTAGAGGGCTACGAGCAGTACTTC. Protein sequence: CASSSKGVEGYEQYF.

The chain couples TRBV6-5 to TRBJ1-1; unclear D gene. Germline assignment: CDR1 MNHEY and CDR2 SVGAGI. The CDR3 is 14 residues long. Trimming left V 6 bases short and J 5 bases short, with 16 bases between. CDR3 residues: CASRTGPAVTEAFF. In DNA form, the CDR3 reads TGTGCCAGCAGAACCGGGCCAGCGGTGACTGAAGCTTTCTTT.

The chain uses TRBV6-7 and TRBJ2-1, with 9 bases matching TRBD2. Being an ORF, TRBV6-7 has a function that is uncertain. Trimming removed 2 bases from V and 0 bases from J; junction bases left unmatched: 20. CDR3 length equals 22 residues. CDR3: CASSYPLPDASGALSSYNEQFF. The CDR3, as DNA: TGTGCCAGCAGTTACCCCCTTCCGGACGCTAGCGGGGCCCTTAGCTCCTACAATGAGCAGTTCTTC.

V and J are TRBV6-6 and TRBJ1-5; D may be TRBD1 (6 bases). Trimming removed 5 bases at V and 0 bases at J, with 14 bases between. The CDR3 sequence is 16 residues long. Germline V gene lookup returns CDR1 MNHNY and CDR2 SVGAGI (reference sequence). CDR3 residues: CASSKGQVYSNQPQHF. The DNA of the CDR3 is TGTGCCAGCAGTAAGGGACAAGTTTATAGCAATCAGCCCCAGCATTTT.

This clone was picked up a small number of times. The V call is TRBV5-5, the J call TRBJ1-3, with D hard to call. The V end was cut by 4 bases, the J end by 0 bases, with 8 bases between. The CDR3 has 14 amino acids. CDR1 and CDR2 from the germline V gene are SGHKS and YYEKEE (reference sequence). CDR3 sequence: CASSPRDSGNTIYF. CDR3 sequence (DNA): TGTGCCAGCAGCCCGAGGGACTCTGGAAACACCATATATTTT.

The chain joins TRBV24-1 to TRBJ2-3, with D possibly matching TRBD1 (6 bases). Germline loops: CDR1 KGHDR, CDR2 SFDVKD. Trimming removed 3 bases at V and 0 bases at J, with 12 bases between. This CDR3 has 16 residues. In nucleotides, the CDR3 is TGTGCCACCAGTGATCACAGGGATACTAGCACAGATACGCAGTATTTT. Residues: CATSDHRDTSTDTQYF.

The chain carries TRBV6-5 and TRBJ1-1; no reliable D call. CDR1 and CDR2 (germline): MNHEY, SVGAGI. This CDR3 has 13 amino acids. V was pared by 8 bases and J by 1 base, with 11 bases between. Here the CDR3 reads CASRSAGNTEAFF. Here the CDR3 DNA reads TGTGCCAGCCGAAGCGCGGGGAACACTGAAGCTTTCTTT.

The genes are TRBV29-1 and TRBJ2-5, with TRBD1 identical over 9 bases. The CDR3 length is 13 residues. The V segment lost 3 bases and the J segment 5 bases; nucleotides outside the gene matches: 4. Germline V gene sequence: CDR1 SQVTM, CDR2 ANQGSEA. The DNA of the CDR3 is TGCAGCGTTGACCGGACAGGGGCGGAGACCCAGTACTTC. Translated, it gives CSVDRTGAETQYF.

The DNA of the CDR3 is TGTGCCAGCAGTTACGGGAGTTGGAGCACAGATACGCAGTATTTT. Translating gives CASSYGSWSTDTQYF. The chain employs TRBV6-5 and TRBJ2-3; D may be TRBD2 (5 bases). Germline V gene data show CDR1 as MNHEY and CDR2 as SVGAGI. V was trimmed by 2 bases and J by 0 bases, leaving 9 bases between them. This CDR3 has 15 amino acids.

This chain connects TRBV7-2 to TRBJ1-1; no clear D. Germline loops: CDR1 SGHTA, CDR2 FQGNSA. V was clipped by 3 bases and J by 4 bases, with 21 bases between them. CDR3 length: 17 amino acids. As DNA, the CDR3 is TGTGCCAGCAGCTTCGGGGTTTCCTCCTTGAGGCTCACTGAAGCTTTCTTT. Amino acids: CASSFGVSSLRLTEAFF.

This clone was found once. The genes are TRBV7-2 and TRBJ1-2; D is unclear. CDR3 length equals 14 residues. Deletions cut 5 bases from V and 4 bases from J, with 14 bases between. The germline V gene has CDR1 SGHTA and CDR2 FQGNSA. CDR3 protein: CASSQLVQTYGYTF. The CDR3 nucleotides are TGTGCCAGCAGCCAACTAGTTCAAACCTATGGCTACACCTTC.

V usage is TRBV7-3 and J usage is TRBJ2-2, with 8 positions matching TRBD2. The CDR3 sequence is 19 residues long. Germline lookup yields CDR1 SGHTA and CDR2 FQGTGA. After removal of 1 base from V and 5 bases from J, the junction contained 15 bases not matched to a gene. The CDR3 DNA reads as TGTGCCAGCAGCTTAAAGGGACTAGTACCAGGATTCAATACCGGGGAGCTGTTTTTT. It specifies CASSLKGLVPGFNTGELFF.

CDR3 nucleotides: TGTGCCAGCTCACCCTCGGGACATCCCAGCGAGCAGTACTTC. Translating gives CASSPSGHPSEQYF. The rearrangement uses TRBV18 and TRBJ2-7, with a weak D call TRBD1 (6 bases). CDR3 length: 14 amino acids. Germline V gene data show CDR1 as KGHSH and CDR2 as LQKENI. Trimming took off 3 bases at V and 6 bases at J, with 15 bases between the two ends.

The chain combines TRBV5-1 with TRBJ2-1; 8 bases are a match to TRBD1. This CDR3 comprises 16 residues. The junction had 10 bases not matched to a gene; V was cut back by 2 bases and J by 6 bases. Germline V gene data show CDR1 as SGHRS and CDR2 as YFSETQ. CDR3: CASSLDLGRGLNEQFF. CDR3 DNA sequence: TGCGCCAGCAGCTTAGACCTGGGCAGGGGGCTCAATGAGCAGTTCTTC.

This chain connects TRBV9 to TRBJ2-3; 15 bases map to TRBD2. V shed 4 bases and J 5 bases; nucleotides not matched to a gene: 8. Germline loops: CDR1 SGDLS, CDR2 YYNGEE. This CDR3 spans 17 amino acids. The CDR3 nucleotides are TGTGCCAGCAGCCCAGGACTAGCGGGGGGGCAGGGAGATACGCAGTATTTT. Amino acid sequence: CASSPGLAGGQGDTQYF.

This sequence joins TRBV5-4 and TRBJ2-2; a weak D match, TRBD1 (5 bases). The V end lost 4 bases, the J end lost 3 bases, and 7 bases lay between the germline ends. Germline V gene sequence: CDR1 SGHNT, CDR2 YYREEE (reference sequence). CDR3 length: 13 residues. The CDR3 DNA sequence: TGTGCCAGCAGCCGACAGTACACCGGGGAGCTGTTTTTT. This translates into CASSRQYTGELFF.

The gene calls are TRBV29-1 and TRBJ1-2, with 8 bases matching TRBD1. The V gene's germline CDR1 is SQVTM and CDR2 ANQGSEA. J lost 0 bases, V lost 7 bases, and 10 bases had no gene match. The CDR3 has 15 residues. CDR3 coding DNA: TGCAGCGGGGGGGACAGGAAACAATCTAACTATGGCTACACCTTC. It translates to CSGGDRKQSNYGYTF. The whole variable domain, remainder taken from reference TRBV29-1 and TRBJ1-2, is SAVISQKPSRDICQRGTSLTIQCQVDSQVTMMFWYRQQPGQSLTLIATANQGSEATYESGFVIDKFPISRPNLTFSTLTVSNMSPEDSSIYLCSGGDRKQSNYGYTFGSGTRLTVV.